Below are 6 T cell receptor beta chains sequenced from a single sample in a study of T cell repertoires in cytomegalovirus infection. MiXCR was run by TCRdb on the reads, yielding one entry per CDR3 protein. Of some 350,000 distinct CDR3 sequences in the sample, around a sixth were seen once. The sample consisted of PBMCs. The receptors were sampled from a human donor in good health (CMV status not recorded). Some clones in this sample may be carry-over from other donors' samples.

The chain couples TRBV6-2 or TRBV6-3 to TRBJ1-1, with 9 bases identical to TRBD1. J lost 0 bases, V lost 5 bases, and 7 bases had no gene match. Germline CDR1 reads MNHEY; CDR2 reads SVGEGT. There are 16 residues in the CDR3. The CDR3 is CASSRDRAGMNTEAFF. The CDR3 DNA follows: TGTGCCAGCAGTCGGGACAGGGCTGGAATGAACACTGAAGCTTTCTTT.

As DNA, the CDR3 is TGTGCCAGCAGGAGGGACTTATATCAGCCCCAGCATTTT. Residues: CASRRDLYQPQHF. The chain recombines TRBV6-1 with TRBJ1-5; the D gene is possibly TRBD1 (5 bases). This CDR3 has 13 amino acids. The ends were cut back, 6 bases at V and 5 bases at J, with 11 bases in the middle. Germline lookup yields CDR1 MNHNS and CDR2 SASEGT.

This clonotype was found many times. The chain carries TRBV11-2 and TRBJ2-3; D gene uncertain. Trimming left V 1 base short and J 3 bases short, with 8 bases between. The CDR3 runs 14 residues. CDR1 and CDR2 (germline): SGHAT, FQNNGV. The CDR3 DNA reads as TGTGCCAGCAGCTTAGGGGCCGTAACAGATACGCAGTATTTT. It is translated as CASSLGAVTDTQYF.

This clonotype was seen ten or more times. The gene calls are TRBV6-1 and TRBJ2-1, with 7 bases identical to TRBD1. This CDR3 spans 15 amino acids. Germline loops: CDR1 MNHNS, CDR2 SASEGT. The trim removed 1 base at V and 6 bases at J, leaving 6 bases unmatched. CDR3 bases: TGTGCCAGCAGTGAAGGGTCAACAGGGGTCAATGAGCAGTTCTTC. This encodes CASSEGSTGVNEQFF.

This clonotype was seen more than once but under ten times. This rearrangement joins TRBV20-1 to TRBJ2-3, with D perhaps being TRBD1 or TRBD2 (7 bases each). Trimming cost V 6 bases and J 1 base, with 11 bases left between them. From germline, CDR1 is DFQATT and CDR2 SNEGSKA (reference sequence). There are 13 residues in the CDR3. The CDR3 DNA follows: TGCAGTGCCAGCGGGACAGGCACAGATACGCAGTATTTT. Encoded protein: CSASGTGTDTQYF.

This clonotype was counted only a few times. V gene TRBV2 combines with J gene TRBJ2-1; the match to TRBD2 covers 7 bases. The germline V gene has CDR1 SNHLY and CDR2 FYNNEI. The CDR3 runs to 14 residues. V trimming: 4 bases; J trimming: 5 bases; junction bases outside the gene matches: 5. CDR3 DNA: TGTGCCAGCAGTGCAGCGGGGAACCACAATGAGCAGTTCTTC. Translation gives CASSAAGNHNEQFF.